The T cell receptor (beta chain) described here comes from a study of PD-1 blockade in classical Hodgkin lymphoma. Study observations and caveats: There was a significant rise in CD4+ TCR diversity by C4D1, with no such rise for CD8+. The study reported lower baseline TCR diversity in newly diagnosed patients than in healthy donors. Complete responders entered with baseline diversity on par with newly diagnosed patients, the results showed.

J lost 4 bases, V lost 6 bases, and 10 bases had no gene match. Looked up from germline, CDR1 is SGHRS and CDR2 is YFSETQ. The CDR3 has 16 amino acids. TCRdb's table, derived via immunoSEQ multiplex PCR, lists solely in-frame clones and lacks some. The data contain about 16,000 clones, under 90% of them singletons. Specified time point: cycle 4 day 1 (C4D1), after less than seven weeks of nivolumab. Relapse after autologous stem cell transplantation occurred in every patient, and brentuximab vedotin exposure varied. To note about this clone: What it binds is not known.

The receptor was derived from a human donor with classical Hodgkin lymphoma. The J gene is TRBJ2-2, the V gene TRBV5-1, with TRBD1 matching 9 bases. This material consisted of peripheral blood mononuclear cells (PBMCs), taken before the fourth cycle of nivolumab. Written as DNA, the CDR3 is TGCGCCAGCAAACCACCCGGGACAGGGATCACCGGGGAGCTGTTTTTT. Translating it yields CASKPPGTGITGELFF.